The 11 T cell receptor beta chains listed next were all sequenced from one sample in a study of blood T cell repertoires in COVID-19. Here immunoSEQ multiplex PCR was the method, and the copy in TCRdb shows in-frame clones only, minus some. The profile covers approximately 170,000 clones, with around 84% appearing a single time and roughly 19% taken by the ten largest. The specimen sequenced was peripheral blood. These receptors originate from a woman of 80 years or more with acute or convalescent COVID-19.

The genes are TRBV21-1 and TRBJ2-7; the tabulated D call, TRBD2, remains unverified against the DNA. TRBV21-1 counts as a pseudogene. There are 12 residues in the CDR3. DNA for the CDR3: TGTGCCAGGCTAGTGAGCTCCTACGAGCAGTACTTC. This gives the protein CARLVSSYEQYF.

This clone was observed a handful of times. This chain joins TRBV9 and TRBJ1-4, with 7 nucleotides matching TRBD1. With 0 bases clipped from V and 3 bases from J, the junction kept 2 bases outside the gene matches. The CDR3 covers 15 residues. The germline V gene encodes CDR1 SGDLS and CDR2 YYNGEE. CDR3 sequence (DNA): TGTGCCAGCAGCGTAGGGGACAGTCCTAATGAAAAACTGTTTTTT. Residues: CASSVGDSPNEKLFF.

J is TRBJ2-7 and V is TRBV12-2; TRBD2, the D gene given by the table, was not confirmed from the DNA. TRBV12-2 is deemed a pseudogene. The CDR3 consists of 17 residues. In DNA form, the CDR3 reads TGTGCAAGTCGCACCGAAAACCCCGGGACTAGCACCTACGAGCAGTACTTC. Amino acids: CASRTENPGTSTYEQYF.

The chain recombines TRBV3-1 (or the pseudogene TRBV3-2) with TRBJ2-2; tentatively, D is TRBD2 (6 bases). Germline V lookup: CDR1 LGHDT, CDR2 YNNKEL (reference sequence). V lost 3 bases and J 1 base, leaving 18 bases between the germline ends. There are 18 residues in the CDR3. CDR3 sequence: CASSQGVAGGLNTGELFF. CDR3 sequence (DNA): TGTGCCAGCAGCCAGGGGGTGGCCGGGGGTCTGAACACCGGGGAGCTGTTTTTT.

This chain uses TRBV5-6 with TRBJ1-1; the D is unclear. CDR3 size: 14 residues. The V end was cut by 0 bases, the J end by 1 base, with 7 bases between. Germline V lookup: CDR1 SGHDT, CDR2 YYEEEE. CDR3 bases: TGTGCCAGCAGCTTGGCAGGTTGGAACACTGAAGCTTTCTTT. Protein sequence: CASSLAGWNTEAFF.

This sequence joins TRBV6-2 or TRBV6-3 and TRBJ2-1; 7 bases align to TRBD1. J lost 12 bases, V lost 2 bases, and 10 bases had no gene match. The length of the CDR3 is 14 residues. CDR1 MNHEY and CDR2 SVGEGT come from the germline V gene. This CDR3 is CASSYGQVRGVQFF. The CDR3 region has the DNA TGTGCCAGCAGTTACGGACAGGTCCGGGGAGTGCAGTTCTTC.

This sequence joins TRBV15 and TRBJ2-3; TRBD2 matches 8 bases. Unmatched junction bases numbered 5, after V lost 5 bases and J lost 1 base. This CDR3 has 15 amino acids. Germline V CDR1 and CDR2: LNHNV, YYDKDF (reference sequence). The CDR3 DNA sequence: TGTGCCACCAGCCAGGGTAGCGGGGGCACAGATACGCAGTATTTT. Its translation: CATSQGSGGTDTQYF.

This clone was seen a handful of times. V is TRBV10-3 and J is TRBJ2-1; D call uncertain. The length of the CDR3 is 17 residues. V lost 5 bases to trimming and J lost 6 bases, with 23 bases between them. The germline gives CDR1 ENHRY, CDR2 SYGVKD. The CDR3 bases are TGTGCCATCAGTCCAACTACCGGTGAAGGTTTGAGCAATGAGCAGTTCTTC. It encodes CAISPTTGEGLSNEQFF.

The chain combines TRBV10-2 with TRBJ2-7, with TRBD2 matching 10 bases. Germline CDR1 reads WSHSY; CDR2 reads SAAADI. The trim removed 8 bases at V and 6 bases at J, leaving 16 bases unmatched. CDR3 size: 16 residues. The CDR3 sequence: CASESTSGTLPSEQYF. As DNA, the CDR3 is TGCGCCAGCGAGTCTACTAGCGGGACCCTCCCGTCCGAGCAGTACTTC.

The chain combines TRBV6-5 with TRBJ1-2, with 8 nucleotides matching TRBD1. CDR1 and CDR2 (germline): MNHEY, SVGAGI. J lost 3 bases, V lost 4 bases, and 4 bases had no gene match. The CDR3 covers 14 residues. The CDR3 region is CASSSLQGDYGYTF. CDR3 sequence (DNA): TGTGCCAGCAGTTCCCTACAGGGGGACTATGGCTACACCTTC.

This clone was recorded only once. CDR3 loop: CASSLNRGESPLHF. Here the CDR3 DNA reads TGTGCCAGCAGCCTTAACAGGGGCGAGTCACCCCTCCACTTT. The V gene is TRBV7-2, the J gene TRBJ1-6, with TRBD1 matching 7 bases. The CDR3 runs 14 residues. Germline CDR1 is SGHTA and CDR2 is FQGNSA. Trimming took 5 bases from V and 10 from J; bases not matched to a gene: 8.